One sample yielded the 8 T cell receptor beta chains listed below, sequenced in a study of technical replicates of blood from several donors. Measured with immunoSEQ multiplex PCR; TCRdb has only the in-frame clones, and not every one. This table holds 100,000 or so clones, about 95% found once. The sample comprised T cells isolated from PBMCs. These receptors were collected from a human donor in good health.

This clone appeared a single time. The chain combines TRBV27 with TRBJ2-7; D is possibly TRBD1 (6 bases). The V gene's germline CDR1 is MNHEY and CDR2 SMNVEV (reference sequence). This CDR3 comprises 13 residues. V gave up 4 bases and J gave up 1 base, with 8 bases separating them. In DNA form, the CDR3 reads TGTGCCAGCAGTTCCGGACAGTCCTACGAGCAGTACTTC. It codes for CASSSGQSYEQYF.

The CDR3 loop is CASSRGFEAFF. Here the CDR3 DNA reads TGTGCCAGCAGTCGGGGTTTTGAAGCTTTCTTT. This chain links TRBV27 with TRBJ1-1; D unresolved. Germline V gene lookup returns CDR1 MNHEY and CDR2 SMNVEV (reference sequence). The CDR3 loop spans 11 amino acids. Trimming shortened V by 5 bases and J by 7 bases, and 8 bases separated the two germline ends.

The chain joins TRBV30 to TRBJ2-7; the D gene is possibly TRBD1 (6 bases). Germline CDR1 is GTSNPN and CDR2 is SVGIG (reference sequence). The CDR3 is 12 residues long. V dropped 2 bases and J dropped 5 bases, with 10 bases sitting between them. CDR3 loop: CAWSTGNHEQYF. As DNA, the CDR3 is TGTGCCTGGAGTACAGGGAACCACGAGCAGTACTTC. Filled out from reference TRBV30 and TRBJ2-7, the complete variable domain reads SQTIHQWPATLVQPVGSPLSLECTVEGTSNPNLYWYRQAAGRGLQLLFYSVGIGQISSEVPQNLSASRPQDRQFILSSKKLLLSDSGFYLCAWSTGNHEQYFGPGTRLTVT.

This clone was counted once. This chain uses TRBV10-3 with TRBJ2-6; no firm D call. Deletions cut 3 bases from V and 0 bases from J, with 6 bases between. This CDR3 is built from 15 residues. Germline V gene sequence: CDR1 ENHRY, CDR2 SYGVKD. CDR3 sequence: CAISDRPSGANVLTF. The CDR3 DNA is TGTGCCATCAGTGACAGGCCCTCTGGGGCCAACGTCCTGACTTTC.

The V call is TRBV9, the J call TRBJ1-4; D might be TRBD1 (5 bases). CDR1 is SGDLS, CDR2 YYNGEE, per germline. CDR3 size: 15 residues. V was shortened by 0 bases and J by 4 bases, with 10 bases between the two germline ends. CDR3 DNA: TGTGCCAGCAGCGTAGCTCGGAGGGGTAATGAAAAACTGTTTTTT. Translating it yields CASSVARRGNEKLFF.

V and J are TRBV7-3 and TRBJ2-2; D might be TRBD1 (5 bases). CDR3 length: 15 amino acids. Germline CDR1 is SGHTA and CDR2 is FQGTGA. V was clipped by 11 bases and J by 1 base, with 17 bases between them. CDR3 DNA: TGTGCCTCTAGTATGGGGCTAATGAACACCGGGGAGCTGTTTTTT. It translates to CASSMGLMNTGELFF.

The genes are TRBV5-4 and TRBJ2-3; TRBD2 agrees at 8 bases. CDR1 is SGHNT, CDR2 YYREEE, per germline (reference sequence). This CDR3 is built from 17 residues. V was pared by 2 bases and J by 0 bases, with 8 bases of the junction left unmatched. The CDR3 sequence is CASSFTGRGSSTDTQYF. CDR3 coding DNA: TGTGCCAGCAGCTTTACCGGGAGGGGATCTAGCACAGATACGCAGTATTTT.

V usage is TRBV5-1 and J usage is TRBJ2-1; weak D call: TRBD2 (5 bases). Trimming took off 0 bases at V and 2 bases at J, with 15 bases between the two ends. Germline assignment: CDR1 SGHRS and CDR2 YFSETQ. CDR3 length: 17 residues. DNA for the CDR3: TGCGCCAGCAGCTTGGCCGAAAACGGGCGGGCCTACAATGAGCAGTTCTTC. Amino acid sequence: CASSLAENGRAYNEQFF.